This entry features one TCR beta chain sequence. This specimen belongs to a study of blood T cell repertoires in COVID-19. Study context: Donors in the United States, Italy and Spain gave samples during acute or convalescent COVID-19.

CDR1 and CDR2 from the germline V gene are SGHTS and YDEGEE. The trim removed 4 bases at V and 7 bases at J, leaving 15 bases unmatched. This CDR3 spans 16 amino acids. Libraries were prepared by immunoSEQ multiplex PCR; TCRdb keeps only in-frame clonotypes and omits some of them. The table includes a few hundred thousand clones, roughly 89% detected once. This sequence joins TRBV5-8 and TRBJ1-2; 8 nucleotides agree with TRBD1. The sequence was obtained from a woman younger than 45 who had recovered from COVID-19. The sequenced sample consisted of PBMCs or T cells enriched from blood (not recorded which). DNA for the CDR3: TGTGCCAGCAGCCCAGGGACAGGCCTGCCTGACTTTGGCTACACCTTC. Translated, it gives CASSPGTGLPDFGYTF. The full variable domain, rest sourced from reference TRBV5-8 and TRBJ1-2, is EAGVTQSPTHLIKTRGQQATLRCSPISGHTSVYWYQQALGLGLQFLLWYDEGEERNRGNFPPRFSGRQFPNYSSELNVNALELEDSALYLCASSPGTGLPDFGYTFGSGTRLTVV.